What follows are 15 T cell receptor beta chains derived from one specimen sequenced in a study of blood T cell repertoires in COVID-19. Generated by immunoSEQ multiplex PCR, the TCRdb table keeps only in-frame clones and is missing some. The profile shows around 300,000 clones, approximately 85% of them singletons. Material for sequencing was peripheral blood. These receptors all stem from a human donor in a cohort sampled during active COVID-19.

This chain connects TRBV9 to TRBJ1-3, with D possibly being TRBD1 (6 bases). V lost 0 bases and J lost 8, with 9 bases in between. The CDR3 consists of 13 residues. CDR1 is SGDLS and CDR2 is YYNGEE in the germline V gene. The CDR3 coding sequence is TGTGCCAGCAGCGTAGTGCAGGGGCACACCATATATTTT. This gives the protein CASSVVQGHTIYF.

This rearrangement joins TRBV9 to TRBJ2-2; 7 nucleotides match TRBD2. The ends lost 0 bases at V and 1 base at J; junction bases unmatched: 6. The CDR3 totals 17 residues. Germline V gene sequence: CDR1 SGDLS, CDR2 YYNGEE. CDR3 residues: CASSVEGSGVNTGELFF. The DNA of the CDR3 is TGTGCCAGCAGCGTAGAGGGGAGCGGGGTGAACACCGGGGAGCTGTTTTTT.

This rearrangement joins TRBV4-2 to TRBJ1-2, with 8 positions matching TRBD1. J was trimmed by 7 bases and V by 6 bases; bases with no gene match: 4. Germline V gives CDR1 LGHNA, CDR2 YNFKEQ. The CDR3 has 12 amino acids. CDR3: CASRAGGGGYTF. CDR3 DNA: TGTGCCAGCAGGGCAGGGGGCGGTGGCTACACCTTC.

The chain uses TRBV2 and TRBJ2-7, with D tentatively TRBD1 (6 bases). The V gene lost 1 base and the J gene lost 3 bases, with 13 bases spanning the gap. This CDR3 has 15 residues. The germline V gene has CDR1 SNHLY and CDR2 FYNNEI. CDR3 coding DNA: TGTGCCAGCAGTGAAGGCCTACAGGGAAGCTACGAGCAGTACTTC. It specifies CASSEGLQGSYEQYF.

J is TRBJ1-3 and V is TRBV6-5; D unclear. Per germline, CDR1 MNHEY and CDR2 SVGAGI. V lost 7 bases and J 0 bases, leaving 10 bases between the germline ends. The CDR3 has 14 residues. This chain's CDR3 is CASNPASSGNTIYF. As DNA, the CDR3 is TGTGCCAGCAATCCAGCGTCCTCTGGAAACACCATATATTTT.

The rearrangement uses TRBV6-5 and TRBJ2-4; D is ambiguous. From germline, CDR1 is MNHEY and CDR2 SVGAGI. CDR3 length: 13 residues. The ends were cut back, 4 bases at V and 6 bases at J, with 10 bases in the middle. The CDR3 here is CASSLSSGNIQYF. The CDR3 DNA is TGTGCCAGCAGTTTGAGTTCAGGAAACATTCAGTACTTC.

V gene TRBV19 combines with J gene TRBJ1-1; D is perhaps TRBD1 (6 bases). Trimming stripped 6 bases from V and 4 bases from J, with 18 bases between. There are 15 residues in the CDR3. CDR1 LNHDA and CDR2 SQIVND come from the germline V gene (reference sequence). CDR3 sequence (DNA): TGTGCCAGTAGCCGGACAGCCGCTAGTAGCACTGAAGCTTTCTTT. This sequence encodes CASSRTAASSTEAFF. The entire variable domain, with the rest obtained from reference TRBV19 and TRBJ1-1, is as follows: DGGITQSPKYLFRKEGQNVTLSCEQNLNHDAMYWYRQDPGQGLRLIYYSQIVNDFQKGDIAEGYSVSREKKESFPLTVTSAQKNPTAFYLCASSRTAASSTEAFFGQGTRLTVV.

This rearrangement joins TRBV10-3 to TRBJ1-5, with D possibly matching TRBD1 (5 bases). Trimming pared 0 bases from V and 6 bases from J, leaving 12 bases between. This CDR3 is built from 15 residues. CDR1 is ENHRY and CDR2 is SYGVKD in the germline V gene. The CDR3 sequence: CAISESPGSSQPQHF. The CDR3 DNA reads TGTGCCATCAGTGAGTCCCCAGGGTCGAGTCAGCCCCAGCATTTT.

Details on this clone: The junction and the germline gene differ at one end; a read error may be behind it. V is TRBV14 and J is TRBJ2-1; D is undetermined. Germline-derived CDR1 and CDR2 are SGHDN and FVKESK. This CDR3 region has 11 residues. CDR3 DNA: TGTGCCAGCAGCCCTGACCAACTACCCATCTTC. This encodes CASSPDQLPIF. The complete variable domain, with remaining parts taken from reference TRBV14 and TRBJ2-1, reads EAGVTQFPSHSVIEKGQTVTLRCDPISGHDNLYWYRRVMGKEIKFLLHFVKESKQDESGMPNNRFLAERTGGTYSTLKVQPAELEDSGVYFCASSPDQLPIFGPGTRLTVL.

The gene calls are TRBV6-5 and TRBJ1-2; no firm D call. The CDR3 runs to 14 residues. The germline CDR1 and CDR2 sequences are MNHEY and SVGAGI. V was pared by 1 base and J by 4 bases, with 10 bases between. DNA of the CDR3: TGTGCCAGCAGTTACTACCAGGCCCCCTATGGCTACACCTTC. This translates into CASSYYQAPYGYTF.

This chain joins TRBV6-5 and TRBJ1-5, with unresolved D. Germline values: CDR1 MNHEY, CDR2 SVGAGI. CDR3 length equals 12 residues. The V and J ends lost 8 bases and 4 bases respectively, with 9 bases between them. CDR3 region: CASGPYNQPQHF. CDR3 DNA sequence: TGTGCCAGCGGTCCCTATAATCAGCCCCAGCATTTT.

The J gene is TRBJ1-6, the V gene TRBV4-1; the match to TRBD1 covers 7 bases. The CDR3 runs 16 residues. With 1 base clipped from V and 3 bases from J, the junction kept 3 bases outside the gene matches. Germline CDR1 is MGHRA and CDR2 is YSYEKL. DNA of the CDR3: TGCGCCAGCAGCCAAGTAGGGGACAGCTATAATTCACCCCTCCACTTT. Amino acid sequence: CASSQVGDSYNSPLHF.

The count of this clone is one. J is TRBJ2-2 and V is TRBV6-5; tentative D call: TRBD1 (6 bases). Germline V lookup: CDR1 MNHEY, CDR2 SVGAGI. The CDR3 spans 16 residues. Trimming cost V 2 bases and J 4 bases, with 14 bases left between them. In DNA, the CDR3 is TGTGCCAGCAGTTACGGACAGTCCCCTCTCACCGGGGAGCTGTTTTTT. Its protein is CASSYGQSPLTGELFF.

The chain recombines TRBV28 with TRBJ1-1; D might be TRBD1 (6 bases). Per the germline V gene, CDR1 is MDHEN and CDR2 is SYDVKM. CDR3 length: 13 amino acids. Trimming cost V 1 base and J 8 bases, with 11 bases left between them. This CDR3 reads CASSLSGRGEAFF. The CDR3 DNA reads TGTGCCAGCAGTTTATCGGGGAGGGGGGAAGCTTTCTTT. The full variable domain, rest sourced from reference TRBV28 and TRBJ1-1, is DVKVTQSSRYLVKRTGEKVFLECVQDMDHENMFWYRQDPGLGLRLIYFSYDVKMKEKGDIPEGYSVSREKKERFSLILESASTNQTSMYLCASSLSGRGEAFFGQGTRLTVV.

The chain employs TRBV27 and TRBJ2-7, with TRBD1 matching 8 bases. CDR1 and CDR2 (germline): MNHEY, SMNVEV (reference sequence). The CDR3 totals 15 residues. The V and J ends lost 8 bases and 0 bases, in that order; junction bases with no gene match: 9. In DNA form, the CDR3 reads TGTGCCAGCCAAAACGGGCAGGGGGCCTCCTACGAGCAGTACTTC. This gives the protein CASQNGQGASYEQYF.